Here is one TCR beta chain with its context. Using unique molecular identifiers, the investigators prepared the TCRbeta library. TCRdb fed the PCR reads into MiXCR, producing one record per CDR3 protein. Of some 200,000 distinct CDR3 sequences in the sample, around 6.8% were seen once. This entry belongs to a study of T-cell reconstitution after alpha-beta-depleted transplantation in children. The sample in question was PBMCs from the stem cell graft donor, obtained from the stem cell graft. The TCR was taken from a human donor who donated a stem cell graft to a child with Wiskott-Aldrich syndrome.

CDR3 DNA sequence: TGTGCCAGCCCTCCTTACCCCCCGAATACCGGGACTTCTGAAAGCACAGATACGCAGTATTTT. This sequence encodes CASPPYPPNTGTSESTDTQYF. This sequence joins TRBV6-4 and TRBJ2-3, with a tentative D call TRBD2 (6 bases). Germline lookup yields CDR1 MRHNA and CDR2 SNTAGT. Trimming shortened V by 8 bases and J by 0 bases, and 33 bases separated the two germline ends. The CDR3 runs 21 residues.